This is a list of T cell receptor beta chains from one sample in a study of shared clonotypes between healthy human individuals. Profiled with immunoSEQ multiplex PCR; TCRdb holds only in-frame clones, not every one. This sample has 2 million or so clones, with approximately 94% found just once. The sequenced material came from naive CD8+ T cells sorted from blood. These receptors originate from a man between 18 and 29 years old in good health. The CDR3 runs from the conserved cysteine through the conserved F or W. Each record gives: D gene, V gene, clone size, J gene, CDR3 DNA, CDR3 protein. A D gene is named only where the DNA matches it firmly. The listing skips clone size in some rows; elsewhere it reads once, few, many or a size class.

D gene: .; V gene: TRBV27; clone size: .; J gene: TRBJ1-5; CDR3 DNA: TGTGCCAGCAGTTTAGCCAGGGCGGGTCAGCCCCAGCATTTT; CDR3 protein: CASSLARAGQPQHF
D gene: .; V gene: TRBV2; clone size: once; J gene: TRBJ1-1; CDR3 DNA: TGTGCCAGCAGCCTCGCGGGGGGGCAGGCTGAAGCTTTCTTT; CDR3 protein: CASSLAGGQAEAFF
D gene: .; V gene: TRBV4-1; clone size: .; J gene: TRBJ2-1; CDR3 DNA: TGCGCCAGCAGCCAATTTCCAGCGGGTTCGAATGAGCAGTTCTTC; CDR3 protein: CASSQFPAGSNEQFF
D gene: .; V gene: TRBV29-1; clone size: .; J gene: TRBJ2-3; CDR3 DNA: TGCAGCGTTGATGTGGGTGATACGCAGTATTTT; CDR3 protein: CSVDVGDTQYF
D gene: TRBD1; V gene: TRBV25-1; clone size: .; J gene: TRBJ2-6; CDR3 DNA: TGTGCCAGCAAGGGACAGACTGGGGCCAACGTCCTGACTTTC; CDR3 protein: CASKGQTGANVLTF
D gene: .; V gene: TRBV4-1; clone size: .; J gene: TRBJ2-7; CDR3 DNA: TGCGCCAGCAGCCAAGTCGGGGGTGAGGCCTACGAGCAGTACTTC; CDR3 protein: CASSQVGGEAYEQYF
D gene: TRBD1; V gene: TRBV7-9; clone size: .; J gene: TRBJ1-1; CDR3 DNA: TGTGCCAGCAGCTTTCGACAGGGGGTTGCTGAAGCTTTCTTT; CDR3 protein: CASSFRQGVAEAFF
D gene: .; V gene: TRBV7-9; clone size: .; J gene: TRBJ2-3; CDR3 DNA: TGTGCCAGCAGCTTAGCCGTCGGGGCGTCAGATACGCAGTATTTT; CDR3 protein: CASSLAVGASDTQYF
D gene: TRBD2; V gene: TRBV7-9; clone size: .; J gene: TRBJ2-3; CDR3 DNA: TGTGCCAGCAGCCAAGTTACGGGAGGGCCGGGGGATACGCAGTATTTT; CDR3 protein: CASSQVTGGPGDTQYF
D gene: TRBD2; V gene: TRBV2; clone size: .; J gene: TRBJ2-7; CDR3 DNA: TGTGCCAGCAGTGAAGAACTAGCGGGGGCCCTGGTGCAGTACTTC; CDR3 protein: CASSEELAGALVQYF
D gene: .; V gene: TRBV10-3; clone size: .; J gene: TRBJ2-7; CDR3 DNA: TGTGCCATCAGTGAGCCAGGGAGCTACGAGCAGTACTTC; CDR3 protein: CAISEPGSYEQYF
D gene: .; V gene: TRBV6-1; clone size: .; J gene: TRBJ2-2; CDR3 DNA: TGTGCCGCCCGCCCCACGGGACAGAACACCGGGGAGCTGTTTTTT; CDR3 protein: CAARPTGQNTGELFF
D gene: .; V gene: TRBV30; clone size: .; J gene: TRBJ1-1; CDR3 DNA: TGTGCCTGGAGGGGGGTGAACACTGAAGCTTTCTTT; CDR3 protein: CAWRGVNTEAFF
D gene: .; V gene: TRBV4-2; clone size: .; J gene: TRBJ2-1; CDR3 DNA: TGTGCCAGCAGCCAAGACCGTGACAATGACGTCAATGAGCAGTTCTTC; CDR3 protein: CASSQDRDNDVNEQFF
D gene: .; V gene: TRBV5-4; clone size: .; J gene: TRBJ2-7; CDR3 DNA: TGTGCCAGCAGTTATGTTCAGGGATACGAGCAGTACTTC; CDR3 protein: CASSYVQGYEQYF
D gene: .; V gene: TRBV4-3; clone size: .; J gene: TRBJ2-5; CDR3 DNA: TGCGCCAGCAGCCAAGAGGCTTATCAAGAGACCCAGTACTTC; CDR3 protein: CASSQEAYQETQYF
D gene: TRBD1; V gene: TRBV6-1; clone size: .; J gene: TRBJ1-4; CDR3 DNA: TGTGCCAGCAGCGGGACAGATGCAACTAATGAAAAACTGTTTTTT; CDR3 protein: CASSGTDATNEKLFF
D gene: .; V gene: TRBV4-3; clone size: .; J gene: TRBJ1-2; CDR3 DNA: TGCGCCAGCAGCCAAGGGTTGGGACAACCCTATGGCTACACCTTC; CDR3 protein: CASSQGLGQPYGYTF
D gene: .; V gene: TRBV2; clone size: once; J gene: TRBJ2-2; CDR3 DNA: TGTGCCAGCAGTGAAGCCCAGGCTAGGGGCACCGGGGAGCTGTTTTTT; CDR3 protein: CASSEAQARGTGELFF
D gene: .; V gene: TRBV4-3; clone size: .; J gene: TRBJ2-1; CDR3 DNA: TGCGCCAGCAGCCAAGACCGCCCGCCCGGGGGACCGACCTATGAGCAGTTCTTC; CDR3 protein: CASSQDRPPGGPTYEQFF
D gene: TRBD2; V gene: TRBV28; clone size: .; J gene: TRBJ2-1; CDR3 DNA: TGTGCCAGCAGTTTAGAACTAGCGGTATACAATGAGCAGTTCTTC; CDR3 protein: CASSLELAVYNEQFF
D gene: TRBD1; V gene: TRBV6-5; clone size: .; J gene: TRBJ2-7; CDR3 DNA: TGTGCCAGCAGTTTGGGACAGGAGGACTACGAGCAGTACTTC; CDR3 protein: CASSLGQEDYEQYF
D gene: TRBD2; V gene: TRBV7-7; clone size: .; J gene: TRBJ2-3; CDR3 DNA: TGTGCTAGCAGCTTAGACTCGGGGGGAGGGGCTGGAGATACGCAGTATTTT; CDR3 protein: CASSLDSGGGAGDTQYF
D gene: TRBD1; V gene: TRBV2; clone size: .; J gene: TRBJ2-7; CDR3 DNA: TGTGCCAGCAGTGAGGGGGGGACAGGGACCTACGAGCAGTACTTC; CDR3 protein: CASSEGGTGTYEQYF
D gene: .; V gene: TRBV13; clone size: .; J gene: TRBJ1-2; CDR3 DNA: TGTGCCAGCAGCTTAAGAGGGAGTTTCTATGGCTACACCTTC; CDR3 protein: CASSLRGSFYGYTF
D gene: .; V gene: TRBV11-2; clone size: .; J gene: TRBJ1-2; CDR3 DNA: TGTGCCAGCAGCTCCCAGGATGGGACTGGCTACACCTTC; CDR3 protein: CASSSQDGTGYTF
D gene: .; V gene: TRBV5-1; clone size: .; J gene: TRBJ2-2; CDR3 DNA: TGCGCCAGCAGAGGGGACACCGGGGAGCTGTTTTTT; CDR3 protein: CASRGDTGELFF
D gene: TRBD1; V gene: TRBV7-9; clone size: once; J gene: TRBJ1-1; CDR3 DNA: TGTGCCAGCAGCTTCGGGCAGGGGGCGGACACTGAAGCTTTCTTT; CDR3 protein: CASSFGQGADTEAFF
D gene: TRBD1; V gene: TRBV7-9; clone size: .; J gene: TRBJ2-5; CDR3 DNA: TGTGCCAGCAGCTGGACAGGGGGCACGGAGACCCAGTACTTC; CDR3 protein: CASSWTGGTETQYF
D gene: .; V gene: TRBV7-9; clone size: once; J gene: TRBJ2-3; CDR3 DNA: TGTGCCAGCAGCCCCAACACAGATACGCAGTATTTT; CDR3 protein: CASSPNTDTQYF